The clone carrying this TCR beta chain was seen only once. Its antigen is currently unknown. Other nucleotide sequences in the sample specify the same CDR3. The record originates from a study of cytotoxic CD8 clonotypes in ibrutinib-treated CLL. Study summary: The group held 11 relapsed/refractory and around 14 treatment-naive patients, with some 17 IGHV unmutated.

Some clones are missing from TCRdb's copy, which holds only in-frame ones; the method was immunoSEQ multiplex PCR. The data contain 11,000 to 15,000 clones, 64% of them singletons. Notes on the study in general: Elevated clonality accompanied ibrutinib response, with a return toward baseline values at progression.

Germline V gives CDR1 MNHEY, CDR2 SMNVEV (reference sequence). V was trimmed by 2 bases and J by 1 base, leaving 3 bases between them. The CDR3 totals 13 residues. This TCR derives from a human donor with chronic lymphocytic leukemia. The specimen comprised PBMCs, sampled before ibrutinib treatment. The chain has TRBV27 and TRBJ2-1; D not certain. For the CDR3, the DNA is TGTGCCAGCAGTTTAAGTTCCTACAATGAGCAGTTCTTC. Residues: CASSLSSYNEQFF.